Here is one T cell receptor beta chain with its context. These data are taken from a study of T cell responses to AZD1222 COVID-19 vaccine. Germline assignment: CDR1 LGHDT and CDR2 YNNKEL (reference sequence). This CDR3 contains 14 residues. After removal of 1 base from V and 4 bases from J, the junction contained 3 bases not matched to a gene. Data came from immunoSEQ multiplex PCR; TCRdb stores just in-frame clones and leaves some out. This sample yields 100,000 to 150,000 clones, of which more than 70% are seen a single time; less than 11% belongs to the top ten. Sequencing used peripheral blood, obtained on day 0 of AZD1222 vaccination. The chain employs TRBV3-1 (or the pseudogene TRBV3-2) and TRBJ1-2; the match to TRBD1 covers 7 bases. The sequence was obtained from an adult in good health. The CDR3 spells CASSQGQGLYGYTF. CDR3 nucleotides: TGTGCCAGCAGCCAAGGACAGGGTCTCTATGGCTACACCTTC.